Described below is a single TCR beta chain sequence and its context. The CDR3 runs 14 residues. J gave up 9 bases and V 0 bases, and 10 bases lay outside the gene matches. Germline loops: CDR1 GTSNPN, CDR2 SVGIG (reference sequence). Sequenced by immunoSEQ multiplex PCR; TCRdb stores in-frame clones only, minus some. The sample gives some 71,000 clones, about 88% of which show up once; less than 4% is in the top ten. The data were obtained in a study of PD-L1 blockade in urothelial cancer. V usage is TRBV30 and J usage is TRBJ1-1, with 7 bases identical to TRBD1. The material sequenced was PBMCs, taken around atezolizumab (anti-PD-L1) treatment. The receptor was derived from a man aged 55-75 years with urothelial cancer. The CDR3: CAWSVPGQGGKAFF. CDR3 in DNA: TGTGCCTGGAGTGTACCGGGCCAGGGGGGTAAAGCTTTCTTT.